The 27 T cell receptor beta chains in this list originate from one sample, sequenced in a study of blood T cell repertoires in COVID-19. The method was immunoSEQ multiplex PCR; TCRdb's version includes in-frame clones alone and lacks a portion of them. The data show 90,000 to 130,000 clones, 76% seen once. The sample taken for sequencing was peripheral blood. Source of these receptors: a woman older than 75 with acute or convalescent COVID-19.

This clone was detected once. V and J are TRBV30 and TRBJ2-2; weak D call: TRBD2 (6 bases). CDR3 size: 17 residues. CDR1 is GTSNPN, CDR2 SVGIG, per germline (reference sequence). Trimming pared 1 base from V and 2 bases from J, leaving 17 bases between. CDR3 DNA sequence: TGTGCCTGGAGTGCGTCTTGGAGTAGCGGAAACACCGGGGAGCTGTTTTTT. Its translation is CAWSASWSSGNTGELFF. The complete variable domain, with remaining parts taken from reference TRBV30 and TRBJ2-2, reads SQTIHQWPATLVQPVGSPLSLECTVEGTSNPNLYWYRQAAGRGLQLLFYSVGIGQISSEVPQNLSASRPQDRQFILSSKKLLLSDSGFYLCAWSASWSSGNTGELFFGEGSRLTVL.

The chain employs TRBV5-1 and TRBJ2-3; D is uncertain. Germline V gene sequence: CDR1 SGHRS, CDR2 YFSETQ. The germline V and J ends were trimmed by 0 bases and 3 bases, with 8 bases remaining between them. The CDR3 loop spans 14 amino acids. CDR3 coding DNA: TGCGCCAGCAGCTTGGGTCTAGAAACAGATACGCAGTATTTT. Its protein is CASSLGLETDTQYF.

This clone was observed a few times. The chain employs TRBV18 and TRBJ2-5, with TRBD2 matching 11 bases. There are 16 residues in the CDR3. Germline-derived CDR1 and CDR2 are KGHSH and LQKENI. Germline trimming cut 3 bases from V and 0 bases from J; bases unmatched to any gene: 3. CDR3 sequence (DNA): TGTGCCAGCTCACCCGCGACTAGCGGGAACCAAGAGACCCAGTACTTC. Protein: CASSPATSGNQETQYF.

The chain is built from TRBV5-1 and TRBJ2-7; TRBD2 might be the D (6 bases). This CDR3 region has 15 residues. V lost 0 bases and J 3 bases, leaving 13 bases between the germline ends. Germline values: CDR1 SGHRS, CDR2 YFSETQ. CDR3 coding DNA: TGCGCCAGCAGCTTGGGGGTAGCGGTTAACTACGAGCAGTACTTC. Protein: CASSLGVAVNYEQYF.

The V and J genes are TRBV6-5 and TRBJ2-3, with 7 bases matching TRBD2. Germline-derived CDR1 and CDR2 are MNHEY and SVGAGI. The V segment lost 4 bases and the J segment 2 bases; nucleotides outside the gene matches: 9. This CDR3 comprises 16 residues. CDR3 in amino acids: CASSLTAGFFTDTQYF. CDR3 DNA sequence: TGTGCCAGCAGTTTGACAGCGGGATTCTTCACAGATACGCAGTATTTT.

This chain uses TRBV6-1 with TRBJ2-7; TRBD1 matches 8 bases. Germline assignment: CDR1 MNHNS and CDR2 SASEGT. The CDR3 has 19 residues. With V trimmed by 0 bases and J by 5 bases, 18 bases remained unmatched. The CDR3 nucleotides are TGTGCCAGCAGTGAAGCGGTCCCGGGACAGGTTATTGGGGAGGACGAGCAGTACTTC. It codes for CASSEAVPGQVIGEDEQYF.

The chain recombines TRBV5-1 with TRBJ1-2, with TRBD1 identical over 10 bases. Germline loops: CDR1 SGHRS, CDR2 YFSETQ. Trimming took 0 bases from V and 4 from J; bases not matched to a gene: 3. CDR3 length equals 15 residues. CDR3 in amino acids: CASSLGQGAVYGYTF. The DNA for the CDR3 is TGCGCCAGCAGCTTGGGACAGGGGGCCGTCTATGGCTACACCTTC.

The chain has TRBV5-1 and TRBJ1-1, with D possibly being TRBD1 (5 bases). The CDR3 has 15 residues. The V end was cut by 4 bases, the J end by 7 bases, with 20 bases between. Germline V CDR1 and CDR2: SGHRS, YFSETQ. DNA of the CDR3: TGCGCCAGCAGCCCAGAAAATCAGGGCTTCAGTGAAGCTTTCTTT. Amino acids: CASSPENQGFSEAFF.

The chain combines TRBV7-2 with TRBJ2-1; 10 nucleotides line up with TRBD2. The V gene end was trimmed by 5 bases and the J gene end by 15 bases; junction bases not matched to a gene: 10. Germline lookup yields CDR1 SGHTA and CDR2 FQGNSA. This CDR3 has 13 amino acids. The CDR3 loop reads CASSVLTGLATFF. The DNA of the CDR3 is TGTGCCAGCAGCGTCCTCACGGGACTAGCGACGTTCTTC.

This clone occurred a few times. The V and J genes are TRBV30 and TRBJ2-6; possible D gene TRBD1, 6 bases. Germline assignment: CDR1 GTSNPN and CDR2 SVGIG (reference sequence). Trimming stripped 0 bases from V and 12 bases from J, with 12 bases between. The length of the CDR3 is 13 residues. The CDR3 nucleotides read TGTGCCTGGAGTGTACAGGGCCCCAGCGTCCTGACTTTC. Its protein product is CAWSVQGPSVLTF.

This CDR3 is CSVENSLSGNTIYF. The DNA of the CDR3 is TGCAGCGTTGAAAACTCCCTCTCTGGAAACACCATATATTTT. The J gene is TRBJ1-3, the V gene TRBV29-1; no definite D call. Germline CDR1 is SQVTM and CDR2 is ANQGSEA. The CDR3 consists of 14 residues. Trimming removed 2 bases from V and 0 bases from J, with 8 bases in between.

The chain carries TRBV7-8 and TRBJ1-4; TRBD1 matches 9 bases. After removal of 5 bases from V and 6 bases from J, the junction contained 4 bases not matched to a gene. Germline V CDR1 and CDR2: SGHVS, FQNEAQ. This CDR3 spans 14 amino acids. CDR3 in amino acids: CASSQDRGDEKLFF. CDR3 coding DNA: TGTGCCAGCAGCCAGGACAGGGGAGATGAAAAACTGTTTTTT.

The chain employs TRBV27 and TRBJ2-3; no definite D call. Germline CDR1 and CDR2: MNHEY and SMNVEV (reference sequence). V was trimmed by 8 bases and J by 4 bases, leaving 10 bases between them. The CDR3 covers 12 residues. This CDR3 reads CASWLESDTQYF. In nucleotides, the CDR3 is TGTGCCAGCTGGCTAGAATCAGATACGCAGTATTTT.

This chain links TRBV9 with TRBJ2-7; D possibly corresponds to TRBD1 (5 bases). CDR1 SGDLS and CDR2 YYNGEE come from the germline V gene. With 2 bases removed from V and 2 bases from J, the gap between germline ends came to 14 bases. The CDR3 consists of 15 residues. CDR3 loop: CASSVKQGTAYEQYF. CDR3 nucleotides: TGTGCCAGCAGCGTGAAGCAGGGAACAGCCTACGAGCAGTACTTC.

The V call is TRBV5-1, the J call TRBJ1-1; perhaps TRBD1 as D (5 bases). CDR3 length: 17 amino acids. Germline values: CDR1 SGHRS, CDR2 YFSETQ. Trimming pared 0 bases from V and 2 bases from J, leaving 17 bases between. The CDR3 here is CASSLDLMEGPNTEAFF. CDR3 bases: TGCGCCAGCAGCTTGGACCTGATGGAGGGGCCCAACACTGAAGCTTTCTTT.

This rearrangement joins TRBV6-4 to TRBJ2-1; TRBD2 aligns across 10 bases. Unmatched junction bases numbered 1, after V lost 5 bases and J lost 6 bases. The germline CDR1 and CDR2 sequences are MRHNA and SNTAGT. The CDR3 consists of 13 residues. The DNA of the CDR3 is TGTGCCAGCAGTCGGACTAGCGGCAATGAGCAGTTCTTC. Translating it yields CASSRTSGNEQFF.

This clone was seen only a few times. The chain is built from TRBV28 and TRBJ2-1, with D possibly matching TRBD2 (5 bases). Germline V CDR1 and CDR2: MDHEN, SYDVKM. The CDR3 is 15 amino acids. Between the trimmed V and J ends, which lost 7 bases and 4 bases, there was a span of 17 bases. CDR3 amino acids: CASTSGTGGYNEQFF. CDR3 DNA: TGTGCCAGCACCTCGGGCACCGGCGGGTACAATGAGCAGTTCTTC.

This chain uses TRBV6-6 with TRBJ1-6; 9 bases are a match to TRBD1. With 6 bases clipped from V and 9 bases from J, the junction kept 6 bases outside the gene matches. The CDR3 has 14 residues. The germline V gene has CDR1 MNHNY and CDR2 SVGAGI (reference sequence). The CDR3 protein is CASSLRDRASPLHF. The CDR3 coding sequence is TGTGCCAGCAGCCTCCGGGACAGGGCTTCACCCCTCCACTTT.

This clone was seen a single time. The rearrangement links TRBV4-3 to TRBJ2-1, with 9 bases that match TRBD1. V lost 5 bases to trimming and J lost 6 bases; unmatched junction nucleotides: 8. Germline CDR1 LGHNA, CDR2 YSLEER. The CDR3 is made up of 15 amino acids. The CDR3: CASSGRQGGLNEQFF. CDR3 nucleotide sequence: TGCGCCAGCAGCGGGCGACAGGGGGGCCTCAATGAGCAGTTCTTC.

The table lists this clone with a few counts. The chain uses TRBV19 and TRBJ2-3; TRBD2 might be the D (5 bases). V was cut by 3 bases and J by 5 bases, with 12 bases left in between. The CDR3 contains 14 residues. Germline values: CDR1 LNHDA, CDR2 SQIVND (reference sequence). The CDR3 is CASSISLGGDTQYF. The CDR3 region has the DNA TGTGCCAGTAGTATTTCCCTAGGAGGAGATACGCAGTATTTT.

This clone was found once. In nucleotides, the CDR3 is TGTGCCAGCAGCCGCCGGACTGCGCGAGAAGGCTACACCTTC. Residues: CASSRRTAREGYTF. The chain has TRBV3-1 (or the pseudogene TRBV3-2) and TRBJ1-2; D remains unclear. V was clipped by 4 bases and J by 8 bases, with 17 bases between them. Germline V lookup: CDR1 LGHDT, CDR2 YNNKEL (reference sequence). The CDR3 is 14 amino acids.

This clone came up once. The rearrangement uses TRBV6-6 and TRBJ1-1; D may be TRBD1 (6 bases). The CDR3 sequence is 15 residues long. V lost 6 bases, J lost 0 bases, and 14 bases lay in between. Germline V gene data show CDR1 as MNHNY and CDR2 as SVGAGI (reference sequence). CDR3 region: CASSLDSRVNTEAFF. The DNA for the CDR3 is TGTGCCAGCAGCCTGGACAGCAGGGTGAACACTGAAGCTTTCTTT.

The table lists this clone with a count of one. The V gene is TRBV6-1, the J gene TRBJ1-2, with D perhaps TRBD1 (5 bases). CDR3 length: 13 residues. Trimming pared 1 base from V and 7 bases from J, leaving 10 bases between. Germline V gene lookup returns CDR1 MNHNS and CDR2 SASEGT. CDR3 nucleotide sequence: TGTGCCAGCAGTGAAGTAGGGGTGGGTGGCTACACCTTC. It codes for CASSEVGVGGYTF.

This clone was observed once. This rearrangement joins TRBV7-8 to TRBJ1-5, with D possibly being TRBD1 (5 bases). Germline V gene sequence: CDR1 SGHVS, CDR2 FQNEAQ. Trimming removed 2 bases at V and 3 bases at J, with 14 bases between. The CDR3 contains 16 residues. The CDR3 reads CASSLYAGSVNQPQHF. CDR3 DNA sequence: TGTGCCAGCAGCTTATACGCAGGGTCGGTCAATCAGCCCCAGCATTTT.

The chain employs TRBV10-3 and TRBJ1-1; 7 bases line up with TRBD1. Germline CDR1 and CDR2: ENHRY and SYGVKD. The CDR3 contains 15 residues. Losses at the gene ends were 8 bases for V and 5 bases for J; bases not matched to a gene: 14. The CDR3 bases are TGTGCCATCCTTATTCTGACAGGGACCAGGACTGAAGCTTTCTTT. It codes for CAILILTGTRTEAFF.

This sequence joins TRBV7-9 and TRBJ2-3; 7 positions match TRBD1. The CDR3 spans 16 residues. CDR1 and CDR2 (germline): SEHNR, FQNEAQ (reference sequence). V shed 3 bases and J 0 bases; nucleotides not matched to a gene: 6. The CDR3 is CASSLGDSLSTDTQYF. The DNA of the CDR3 is TGTGCCAGCAGCTTGGGGGACAGCCTTAGCACAGATACGCAGTATTTT.

The chain joins TRBV10-1 to TRBJ2-1, with 15 bases identical to TRBD2. V shed 2 bases, J shed 13 bases, and the junction held 15 bases outside the gene matches. CDR1 is WNHNN and CDR2 is SYGVQD in the germline V gene (reference sequence). CDR3 length: 18 amino acids. The CDR3 reads CASSERGGVRTSGRAQFF. In DNA, the CDR3 is TGCGCCAGCAGTGAGAGAGGGGGGGTTAGGACTAGCGGGAGGGCCCAGTTCTTC.